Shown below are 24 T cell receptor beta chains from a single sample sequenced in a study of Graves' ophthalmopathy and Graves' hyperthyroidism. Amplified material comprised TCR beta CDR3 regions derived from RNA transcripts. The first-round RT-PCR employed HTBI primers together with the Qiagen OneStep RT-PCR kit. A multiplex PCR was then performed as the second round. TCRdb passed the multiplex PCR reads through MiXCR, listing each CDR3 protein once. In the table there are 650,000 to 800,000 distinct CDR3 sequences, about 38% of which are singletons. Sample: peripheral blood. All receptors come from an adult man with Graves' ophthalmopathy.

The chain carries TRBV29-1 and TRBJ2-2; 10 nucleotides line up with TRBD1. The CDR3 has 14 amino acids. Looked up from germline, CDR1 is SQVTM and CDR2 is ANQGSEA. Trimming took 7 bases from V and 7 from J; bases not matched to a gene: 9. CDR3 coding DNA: TGCAGCGGCGACGGGACAGGGGCGGACGGGGAGCTGTTTTTT. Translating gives CSGDGTGADGELFF.

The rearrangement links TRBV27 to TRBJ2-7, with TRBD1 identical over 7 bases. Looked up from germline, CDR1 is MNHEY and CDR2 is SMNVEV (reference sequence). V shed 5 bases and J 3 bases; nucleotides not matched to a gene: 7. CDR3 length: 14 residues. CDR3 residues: CASSPRQGNYEQYF. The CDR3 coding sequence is TGTGCCAGCAGTCCCAGACAGGGCAACTACGAGCAGTACTTC.

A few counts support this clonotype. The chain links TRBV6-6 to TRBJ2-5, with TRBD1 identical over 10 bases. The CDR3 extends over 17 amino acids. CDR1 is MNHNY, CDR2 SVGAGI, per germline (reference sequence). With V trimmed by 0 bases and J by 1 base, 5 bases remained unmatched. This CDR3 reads CASSYSYGTGVQETQYF. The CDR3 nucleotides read TGTGCCAGCAGTTACTCTTACGGGACAGGGGTCCAAGAGACCCAGTACTTC.

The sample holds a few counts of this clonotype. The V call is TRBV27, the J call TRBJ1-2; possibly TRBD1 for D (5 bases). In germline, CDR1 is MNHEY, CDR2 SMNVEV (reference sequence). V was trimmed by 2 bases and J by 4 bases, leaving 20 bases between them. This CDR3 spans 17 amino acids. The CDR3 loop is CASSLRGTSPAPYGYTF. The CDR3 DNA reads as TGTGCCAGCAGTTTAAGGGGAACCTCACCTGCTCCCTATGGCTACACCTTC.

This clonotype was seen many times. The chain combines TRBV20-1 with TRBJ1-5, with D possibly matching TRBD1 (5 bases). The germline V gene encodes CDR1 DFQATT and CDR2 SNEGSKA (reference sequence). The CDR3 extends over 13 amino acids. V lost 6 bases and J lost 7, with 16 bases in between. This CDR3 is CSANRGGIQPQHF. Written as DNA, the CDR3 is TGCAGTGCAAACCGGGGGGGGATCCAGCCCCAGCATTTT.

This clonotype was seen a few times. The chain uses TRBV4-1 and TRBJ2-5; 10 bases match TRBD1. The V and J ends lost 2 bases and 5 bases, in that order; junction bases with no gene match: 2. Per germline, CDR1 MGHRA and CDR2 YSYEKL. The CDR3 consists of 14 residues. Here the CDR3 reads CASSQRTGGETQYF. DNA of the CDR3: TGCGCCAGCAGCCAACGGACAGGGGGGGAGACCCAGTACTTC.

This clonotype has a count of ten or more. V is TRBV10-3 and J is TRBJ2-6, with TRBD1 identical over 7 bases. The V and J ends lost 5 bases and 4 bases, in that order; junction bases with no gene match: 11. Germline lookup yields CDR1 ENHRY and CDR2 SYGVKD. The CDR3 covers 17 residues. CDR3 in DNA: TGTGCCATCAGTACAACTCCCGACAGGGACGGGGCCAACGTCCTGACTTTC. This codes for CAISTTPDRDGANVLTF.

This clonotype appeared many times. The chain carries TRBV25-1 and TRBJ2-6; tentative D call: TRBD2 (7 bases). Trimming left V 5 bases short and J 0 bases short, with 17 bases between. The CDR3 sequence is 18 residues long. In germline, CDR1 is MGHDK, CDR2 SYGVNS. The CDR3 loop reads CASSPSGGSYSGANVLTF. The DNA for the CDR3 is TGTGCCAGCAGTCCTTCGGGGGGCTCATACTCTGGGGCCAACGTCCTGACTTTC.

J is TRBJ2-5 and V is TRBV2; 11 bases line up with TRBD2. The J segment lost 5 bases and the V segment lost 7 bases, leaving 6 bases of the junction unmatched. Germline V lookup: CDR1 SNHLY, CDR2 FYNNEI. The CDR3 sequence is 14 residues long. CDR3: CASKGTSGWETQYF. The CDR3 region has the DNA TGTGCCAGCAAGGGGACTAGCGGTTGGGAGACCCAGTACTTC.

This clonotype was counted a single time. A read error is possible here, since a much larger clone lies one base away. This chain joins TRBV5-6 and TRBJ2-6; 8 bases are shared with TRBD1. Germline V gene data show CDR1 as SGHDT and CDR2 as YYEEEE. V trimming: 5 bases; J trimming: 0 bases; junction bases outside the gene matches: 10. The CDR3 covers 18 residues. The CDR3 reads CASRSIRTGISGANVLTF. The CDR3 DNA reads TGTGCCAGCAGATCCATTAGGACAGGGATCTCTGGGGCCAACGTCCTGACTTTC.

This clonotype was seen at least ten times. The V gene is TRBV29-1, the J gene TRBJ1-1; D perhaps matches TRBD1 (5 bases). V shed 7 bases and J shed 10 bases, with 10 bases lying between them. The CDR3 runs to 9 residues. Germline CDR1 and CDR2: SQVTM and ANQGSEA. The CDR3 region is CSAPRGAFF. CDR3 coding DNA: TGCAGCGCCCCGAGGGGAGCTTTCTTT. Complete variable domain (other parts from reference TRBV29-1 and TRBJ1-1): SAVISQKPSRDICQRGTSLTIQCQVDSQVTMMFWYRQQPGQSLTLIATANQGSEATYESGFVIDKFPISRPNLTFSTLTVSNMSPEDSSIYLCSAPRGAFFGQGTRLTVV.

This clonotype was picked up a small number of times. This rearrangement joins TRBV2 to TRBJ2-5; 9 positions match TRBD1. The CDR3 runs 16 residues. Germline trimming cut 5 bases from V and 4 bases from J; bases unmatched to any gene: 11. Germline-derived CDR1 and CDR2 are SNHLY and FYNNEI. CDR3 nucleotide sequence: TGTGCCAGCAGTTCGACCGGGACAGGGATTGTAGAGACCCAGTACTTC. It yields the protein CASSSTGTGIVETQYF.

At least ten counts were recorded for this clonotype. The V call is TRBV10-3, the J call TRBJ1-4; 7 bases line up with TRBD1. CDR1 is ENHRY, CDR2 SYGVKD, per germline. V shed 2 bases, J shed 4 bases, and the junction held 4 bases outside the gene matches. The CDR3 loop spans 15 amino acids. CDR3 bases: TGTGCCATCAGTGAGCGGACAGGTCTTAATGAAAAACTGTTTTTT. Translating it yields CAISERTGLNEKLFF.

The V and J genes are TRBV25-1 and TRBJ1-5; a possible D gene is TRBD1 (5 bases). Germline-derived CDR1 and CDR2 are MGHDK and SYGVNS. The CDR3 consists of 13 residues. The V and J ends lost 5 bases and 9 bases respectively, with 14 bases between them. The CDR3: CASSRGIGRPQHF. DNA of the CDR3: TGTGCCAGCAGTAGGGGTATCGGTCGGCCCCAGCATTTT.

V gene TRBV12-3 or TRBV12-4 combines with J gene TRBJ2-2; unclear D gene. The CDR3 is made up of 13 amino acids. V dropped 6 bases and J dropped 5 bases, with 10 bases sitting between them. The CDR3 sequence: CASRPIETGELFF. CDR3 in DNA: TGTGCCAGCAGGCCAATTGAAACCGGGGAGCTGTTTTTT.

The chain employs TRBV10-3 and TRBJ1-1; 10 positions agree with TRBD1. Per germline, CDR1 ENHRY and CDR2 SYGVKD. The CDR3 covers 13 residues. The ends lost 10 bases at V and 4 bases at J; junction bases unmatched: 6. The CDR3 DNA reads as TGTGCCAGTACGGGACAGGGGATCACTGAAGCTTTCTTT. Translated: CASTGQGITEAFF.

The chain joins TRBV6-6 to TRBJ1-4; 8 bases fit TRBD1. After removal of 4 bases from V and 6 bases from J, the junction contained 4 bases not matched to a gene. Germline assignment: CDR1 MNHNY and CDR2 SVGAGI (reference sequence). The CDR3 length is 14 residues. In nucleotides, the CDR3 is TGTGCCAGCAGTTCACAGGGGGAAGATGAAAAACTGTTTTTT. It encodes CASSSQGEDEKLFF.

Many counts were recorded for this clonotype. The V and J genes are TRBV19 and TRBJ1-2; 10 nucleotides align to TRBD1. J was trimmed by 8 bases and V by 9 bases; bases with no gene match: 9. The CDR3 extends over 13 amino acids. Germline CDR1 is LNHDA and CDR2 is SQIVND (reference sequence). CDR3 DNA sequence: TGTGCCAGCCGGGACAGGGGACCAAAGGGCTACACCTTC. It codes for CASRDRGPKGYTF.

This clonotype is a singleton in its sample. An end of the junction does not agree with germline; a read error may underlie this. For the CDR3, the DNA is TGTGCCATCAGTCCGGGGAGCGCAGATATGCAGTATTTT. The encoded protein is CAISPGSADMQYF. The J gene is TRBJ1-5, the V gene TRBV10-3; the D gene is possibly TRBD2 (5 bases). Gene TRBJ2-3 matches the end of the DNA better, so the J call may be wrong. CDR3 length equals 13 residues. Germline CDR1 and CDR2: ENHRY and SYGVKD.

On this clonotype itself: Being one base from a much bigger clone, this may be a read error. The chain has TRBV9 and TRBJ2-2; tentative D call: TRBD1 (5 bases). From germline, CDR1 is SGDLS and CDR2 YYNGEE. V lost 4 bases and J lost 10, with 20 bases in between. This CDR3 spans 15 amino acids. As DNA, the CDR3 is TGTGCCAGCAGCTTAGCTCTCAGGGCGGCCGTGGAGCTGTTTTTT. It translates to CASSLALRAAVELFF.

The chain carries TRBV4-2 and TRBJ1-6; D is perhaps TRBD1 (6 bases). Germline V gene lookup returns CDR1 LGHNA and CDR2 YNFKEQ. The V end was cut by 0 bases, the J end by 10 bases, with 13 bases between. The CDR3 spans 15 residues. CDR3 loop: CASSQDWGAGSPLHF. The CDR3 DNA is TGTGCCAGCAGCCAAGACTGGGGGGCAGGGTCACCCCTCCACTTT.

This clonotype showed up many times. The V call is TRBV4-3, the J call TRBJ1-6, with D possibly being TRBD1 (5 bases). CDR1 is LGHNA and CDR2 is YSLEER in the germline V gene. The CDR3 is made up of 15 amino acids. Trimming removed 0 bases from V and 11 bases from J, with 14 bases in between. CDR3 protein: CASSQDGQGLAPLHF. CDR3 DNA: TGCGCCAGCAGCCAAGATGGGCAGGGCCTAGCACCCCTCCACTTT.

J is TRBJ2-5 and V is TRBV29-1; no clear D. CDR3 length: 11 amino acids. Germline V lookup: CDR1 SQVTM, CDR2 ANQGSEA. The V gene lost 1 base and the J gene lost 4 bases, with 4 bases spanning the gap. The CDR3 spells CSVEVPETQYF. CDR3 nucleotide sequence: TGCAGCGTTGAAGTTCCAGAGACCCAGTACTTC.

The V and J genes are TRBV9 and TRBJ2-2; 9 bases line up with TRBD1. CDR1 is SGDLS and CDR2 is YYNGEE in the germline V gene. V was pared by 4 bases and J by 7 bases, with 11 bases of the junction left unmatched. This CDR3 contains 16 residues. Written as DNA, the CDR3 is TGTGCCAGCAGCCAAGGTCCCGGGACAGGGTTCGGGGAGCTGTTTTTT. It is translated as CASSQGPGTGFGELFF.